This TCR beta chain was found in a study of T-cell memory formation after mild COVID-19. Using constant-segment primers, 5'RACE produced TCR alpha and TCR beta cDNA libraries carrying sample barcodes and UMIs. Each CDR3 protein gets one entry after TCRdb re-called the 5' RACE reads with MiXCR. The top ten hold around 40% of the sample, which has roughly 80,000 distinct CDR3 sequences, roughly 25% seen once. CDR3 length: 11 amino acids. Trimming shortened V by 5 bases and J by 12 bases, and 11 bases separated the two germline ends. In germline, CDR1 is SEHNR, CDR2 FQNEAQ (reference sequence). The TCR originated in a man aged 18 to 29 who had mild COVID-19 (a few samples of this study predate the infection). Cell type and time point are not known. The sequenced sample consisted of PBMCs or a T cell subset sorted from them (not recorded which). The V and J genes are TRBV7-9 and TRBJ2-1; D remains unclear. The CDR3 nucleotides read TGTGCCAGCAGCCTCAATCTCGGGCAGTTCTTC. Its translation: CASSLNLGQFF. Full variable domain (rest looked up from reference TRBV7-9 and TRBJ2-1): DTGVSQNPRHKITKRGQNVTFRCDPISEHNRLYWYRQTLGQGPEFLTYFQNEAQLEKSRLLSDRFSAERPKGSFSTLEIQRTEQGDSAMYLCASSLNLGQFFGPGTRLTVL.